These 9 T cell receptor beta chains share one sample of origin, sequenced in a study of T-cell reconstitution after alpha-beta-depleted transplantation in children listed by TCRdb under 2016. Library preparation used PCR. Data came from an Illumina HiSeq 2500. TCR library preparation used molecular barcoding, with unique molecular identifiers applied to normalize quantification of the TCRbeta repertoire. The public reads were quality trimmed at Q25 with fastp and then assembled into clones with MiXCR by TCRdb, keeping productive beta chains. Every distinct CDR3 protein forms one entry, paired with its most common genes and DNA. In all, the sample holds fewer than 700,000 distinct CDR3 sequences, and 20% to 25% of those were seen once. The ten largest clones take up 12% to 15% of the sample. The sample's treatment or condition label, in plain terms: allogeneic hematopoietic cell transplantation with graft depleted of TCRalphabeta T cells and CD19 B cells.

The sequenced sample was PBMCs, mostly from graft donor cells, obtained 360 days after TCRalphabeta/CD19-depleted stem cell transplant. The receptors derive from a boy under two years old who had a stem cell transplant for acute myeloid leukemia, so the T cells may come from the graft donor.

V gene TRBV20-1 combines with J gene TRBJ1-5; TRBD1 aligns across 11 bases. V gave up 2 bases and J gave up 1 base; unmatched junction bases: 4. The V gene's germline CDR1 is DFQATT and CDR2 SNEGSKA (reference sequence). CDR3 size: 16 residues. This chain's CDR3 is CSARRDRGESNQPQHF. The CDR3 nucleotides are TGCAGTGCTAGACGGGACAGGGGGGAAAGCAATCAGCCCCAGCATTTT.

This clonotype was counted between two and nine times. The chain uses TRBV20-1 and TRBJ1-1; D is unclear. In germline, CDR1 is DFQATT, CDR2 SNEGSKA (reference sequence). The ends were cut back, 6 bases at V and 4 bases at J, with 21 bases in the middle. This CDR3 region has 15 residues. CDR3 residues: CSAAVGYRRSTEAFF. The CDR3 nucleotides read TGCAGTGCCGCTGTAGGCTACCGACGTAGCACTGAAGCTTTCTTT.

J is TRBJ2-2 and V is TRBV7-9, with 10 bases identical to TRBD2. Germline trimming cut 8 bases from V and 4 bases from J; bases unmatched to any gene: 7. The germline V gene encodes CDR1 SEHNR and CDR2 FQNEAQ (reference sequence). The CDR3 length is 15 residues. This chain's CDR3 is CASVRLAGATGELFF. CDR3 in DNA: TGTGCCAGCGTCCGTCTAGCGGGAGCCACCGGGGAGCTGTTTTTT.

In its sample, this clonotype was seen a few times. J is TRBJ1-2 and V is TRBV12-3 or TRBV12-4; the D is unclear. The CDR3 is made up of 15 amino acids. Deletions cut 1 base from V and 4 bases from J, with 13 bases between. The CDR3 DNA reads TGTGCCAGCAGTTTAGGGTCCGGGGAACTCTATGGCTACACCTTC. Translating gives CASSLGSGELYGYTF.

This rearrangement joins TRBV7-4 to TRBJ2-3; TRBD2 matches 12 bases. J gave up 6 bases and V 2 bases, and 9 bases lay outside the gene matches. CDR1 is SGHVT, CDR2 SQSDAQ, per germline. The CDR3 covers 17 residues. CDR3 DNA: TGTGCCAGCAGCTTACGGCTAGCGGGGGGGTGGGCCGATACGCAGTATTTT. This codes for CASSLRLAGGWADTQYF.

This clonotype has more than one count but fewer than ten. Here the CDR3 reads CATETSGDSTDTQYF. CDR3 sequence (DNA): TGTGCCACCGAGACTAGCGGGGATAGCACAGATACGCAGTATTTT. This chain joins TRBV15 and TRBJ2-3; TRBD2 agrees at 11 bases. Trimming cost V 8 bases and J 0 bases; bases outside gene matches: 4. Germline-derived CDR1 and CDR2 are LNHNV and YYDKDF (reference sequence). The CDR3 consists of 15 residues.

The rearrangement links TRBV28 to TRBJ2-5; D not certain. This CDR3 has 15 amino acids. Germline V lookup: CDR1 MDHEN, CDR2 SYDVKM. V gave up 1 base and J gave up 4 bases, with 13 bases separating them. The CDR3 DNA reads TGTGCCAGCAGTTTATCTAGGTTTGTTGGAGAGACCCAGTACTTC. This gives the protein CASSLSRFVGETQYF.

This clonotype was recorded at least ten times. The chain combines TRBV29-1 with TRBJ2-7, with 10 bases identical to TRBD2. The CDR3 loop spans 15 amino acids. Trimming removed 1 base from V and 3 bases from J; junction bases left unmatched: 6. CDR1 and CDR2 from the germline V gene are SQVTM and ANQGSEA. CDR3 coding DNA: TGCAGCGTTGAAGTTCTAACTAGCGGGGACTACGAGCAGTACTTC. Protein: CSVEVLTSGDYEQYF.

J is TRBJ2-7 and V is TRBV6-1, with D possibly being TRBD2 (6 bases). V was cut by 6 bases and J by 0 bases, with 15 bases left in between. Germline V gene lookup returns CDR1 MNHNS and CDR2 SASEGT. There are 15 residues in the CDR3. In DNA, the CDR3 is TGTGCCAGCAGAAAGGAGGGTTTAAGCTCCTACGAGCAGTACGTC. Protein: CASRKEGLSSYEQYV.